This TCR beta chain was captured in a study of T cell repertoires in cytomegalovirus infection (dated by TCRdb to between 2018 and 2021). About the study as a whole: Donor HLA type was relevant to the analysis, because carriage of CMV infection together with the matching HLA type was indicated by public TCR beta signatures.

The sequencing machine was an Illumina HiSeq 1500. TCRdb ran its own pipeline on the public reads, namely fastp trimming at Q25 and MiXCR clone calling, and kept in-frame beta chains. Every distinct CDR3 protein forms one entry, paired with its most common genes and DNA. The table for this sample lists hundreds of thousands of distinct CDR3 sequences; 24% of them were counted only once. The top ten clonotypes cover less than 10% of the sample. This clonotype appeared once. The target of this receptor is not known. No base quality information exists; no much larger clone differs at one position. One read alone is a weak basis. Study-wide findings and limitations: In both this cohort and an independent cohort of some 370 donors, the cumulative frequency of public TCR beta family members distinguished carriers of CMV infection plus the relevant HLA type. In the ex vivo response, HLA-C-restricted CMV-specific TCR beta clonotypes were dominant, and in two of eight donors the single most frequent clonotype came from this HLA-C-restricted group.

The CDR3 sequence holds 15 residues, the cysteine and phenylalanine included. Only the CDR3 part of the read is kept: 45 bases, read in frame from the first base. V loses 7 bases, J loses 0 bases, and the germline ends lie 13 bases apart. Taken from the germline V gene (reference sequence), the CDR1 and CDR2 loops are MNHEY and SMNVEV. The sequenced sample was CD8+ T cells from PBMCs. The chain employs TRBV27 and TRBJ2-1; no confident D gene assignment can be made. The clonotype originates from a human donor in good health (CMV status not recorded). Some clones in this sample may be carry-over from other donors' samples. The sequenced DNA is TGTGCCAGCACCCCCTTGGGGTCCTCCTACAATGAGCAGTTCTTC. Translated, it reads CASTPLGSSYNEQFF.